This is a list of T cell receptor beta chains from one sample in a study of blood T cell repertoires in COVID-19. The assay was immunoSEQ multiplex PCR, and TCRdb's table has in-frame clones only and misses some. The table has some 310,000 clones, around 90% seen once; the top ten hold 1%. Specimen: peripheral blood. The receptors were gathered from a middle-aged man with active or convalescent COVID-19. The CDR3 runs from the conserved cysteine through the conserved F or W. D genes are given only for firm matches. Some rows mark clone size as missing; the rest say once, few, many or name a class of expanded clone.

CDR3 length	J gene	D gene	clone size	V gene	CDR3 DNA	CDR3 protein
13	TRBJ1-4	TRBD1	-	TRBV7-8	TGTGCCAGCAGCCCACAGGGGAATGAAAAACTGTTTTTT	CASSPQGNEKLFF
15	TRBJ2-2	-	-	TRBV4-3	TGCGCCAGCAGCCACCAGTTATTGGAGTCCGGGGAGCTGTTTTTT	CASSHQLLESGELFF
15	TRBJ2-7	-	-	TRBV7-9	TGTGCCAGCAGCTCCAGGACAGTCCTTATTGACGAGCAGTACTTC	CASSSRTVLIDEQYF
13	TRBJ1-4	-	many	TRBV10-2	TGCGCCAGCAGTGAGTTACGGAGTGAAAAACTGTTTTTT	CASSELRSEKLFF
12	TRBJ1-5	-	-	TRBV19	TGTGCCAGTAGTTTTCGGAATCAGCCCCAGCATTTT	CASSFRNQPQHF
15	TRBJ2-1	TRBD1	-	TRBV28	TGTGCCAGCAGTACCCCGGGACAGAATGTAAATGAGCAGTTCTTC	CASSTPGQNVNEQFF
21	TRBJ2-3	TRBD2	-	TRBV4-1	TGCGCCAGCAGCCGTATCGCGGCTAGCGGGAGGGCCGCGTCTAGCACAGATACGCAGTATTTT	CASSRIAASGRAASSTDTQYF
16	TRBJ2-5	TRBD1	-	TRBV6-2/TRBV6-3	TGTGCCAGCAGTTACGGCCGACAGGGGCTTTGGGAGACCCAGTACTTC	CASSYGRQGLWETQYF
17	TRBJ2-1	TRBD2	-	TRBV19	TGTGCCAGTAGTATAGAACTAGAGGCAGCGGGGCTCAATGAGCAGTTCTTC	CASSIELEAAGLNEQFF
18	TRBJ1-5	-	few	TRBV6-1	TGTGCCAGCAGTGATCCCCACCGGGGGGGCGGGGGCAATCAGCCCCAGCATTTT	CASSDPHRGGGGNQPQHF
12	TRBJ1-2	-	-	TRBV3-1/TRBV3-2	TGTGCCAGCAGCCAAGATCGTATGGGCTACACCTTC	CASSQDRMGYTF
17	TRBJ2-3	TRBD2	-	TRBV10-3	TGTGCCATCAGTGAGTCGGTGCGGGAGGGACGCACAGATACGCAGTATTTT	CAISESVREGRTDTQYF
12	TRBJ1-1	-	once	TRBV28	TGTGCCAGCAGTTCCCCCCTCGGACAACCTTTCTTT	CASSSPLGQPFF
17	TRBJ1-4	-	-	TRBV7-8	TGTGCCAGCAGCTTAGCCAGGGGTAGTCAAACTAATGAAAAACTGTTTTTT	CASSLARGSQTNEKLFF
14	TRBJ2-3	TRBD2	-	TRBV10-3	TGTGCCACCCAAGCGGGAGGGGTCACAGATACGCAGTATTTT	CATQAGGVTDTQYF
18	TRBJ1-2	TRBD1	few	TRBV3-1/TRBV3-2	TGTGCCAGCAGCCAAGACGACCTCAGGGGGCATTGGGGCTATGGCTACACCTTC	CASSQDDLRGHWGYGYTF
17	TRBJ2-1	TRBD2	-	TRBV30	TGTGCCTGGAGTGTTGGTACTAGCGGCGTTTACTACAATGAGCAGTTCTTC	CAWSVGTSGVYYNEQFF
14	TRBJ1-5	-	-	TRBV6-2/TRBV6-3	TGTGCCAGCAGTTCCACAGGGTTGTCTCAGCCCCAGCATTTT	CASSSTGLSQPQHF
18	TRBJ1-6	-	-	TRBV28	TGTGCCAGCAGTCCCATCCCCGGACAACCCTCCTATAATTCACCCCTCCACTTT	CASSPIPGQPSYNSPLHF
21	TRBJ2-1	TRBD2	-	TRBV4-3	TGCGCCAGCAGCCACCTCCCCGGGCCCAGCGGGGGGGCCAGGGCCTACAATGAGCAGTTCTTC	CASSHLPGPSGGARAYNEQFF
15	TRBJ2-7	-	few	TRBV7-9	TGTGCCAGCAGCTTAATCGCCGGGGAAATCTACGAGCAGTACTTC	CASSLIAGEIYEQYF
12	TRBJ2-3	-	-	TRBV9	TGTGCCAGCAGCCTCGCAGCAGATACGCAGTATTTT	CASSLAADTQYF
18	TRBJ1-5	-	-	TRBV21-1	TGTGCCAGCAGTTGTCAGGGGCGAAACCCAATTAGCAATCAGCCCCAGCATTTT	CASSCQGRNPISNQPQHF
14	TRBJ2-3	-	-	TRBV3-1/TRBV3-2	TGTGCCAGCAGCCAAGATACAGCCTCAGATACGCAGTATTTT	CASSQDTASDTQYF
16	TRBJ1-1	-	few	TRBV3-1/TRBV3-2	TGTGCCAGCAGCCAAGATGGCGGCGGGCTTAGGGCTGAAGCTTTCTTT	CASSQDGGGLRAEAFF
15	TRBJ2-3	-	-	TRBV28	TGTGCCAGCACCATAGACAGTACCCCCACAGATACGCAGTATTTT	CASTIDSTPTDTQYF
15	TRBJ2-5	TRBD2	-	TRBV9	TGTGCCAGCAGCGTGATAGCGGGGGCCCAAGAGACCCAGTACTTC	CASSVIAGAQETQYF
16	TRBJ1-3	-	-	TRBV11-2	TGTGCCAGCAGCTTAGATCCTCACATCTCTGGAAACACCATATATTTT	CASSLDPHISGNTIYF
13	TRBJ1-2	-	-	TRBV19	TGTGCCAGTAACTTCGACTATAACTATGGCTACACCTTC	CASNFDYNYGYTF
14	TRBJ2-5	TRBD2	-	TRBV5-1	TGCGCCAGCAGCTTGGGAGTAGCGGGGGAGACCCAGTACTTC	CASSLGVAGETQYF
16	TRBJ1-3	TRBD1	-	TRBV5-1	TGCGCCAGCAGCTTGTGGGGGGACAGCTCTGGAAACACCATATATTTT	CASSLWGDSSGNTIYF
12	TRBJ1-4	-	-	TRBV28	TGTGCCAGCAAGCAGGGTGGTGAAAAACTGTTTTTT	CASKQGGEKLFF
12	TRBJ1-2	-	-	TRBV2	TGTGCCAGCATGGTGGGTTCGGAGGGCTACACCTTC	CASMVGSEGYTF